This T cell receptor beta chain was sequenced for a study of blood T cell repertoires in COVID-19. Study overall: Nucleic acid was either cDNA or gDNA, and it came from T cells, B-cell-depleted T cells, or PBMCs.

The CDR3 is 14 amino acids. V lost 2 bases and J lost 4, with 9 bases in between. CDR1 is ENHRY and CDR2 is SYGVKD in the germline V gene. Original methodology: Amplification with reference gene primers provided the estimates of nucleated cell counts. Clones were sequenced by immunoSEQ multiplex PCR, and TCRdb holds only the in-frame ones, with some missing. The V and J calls and clone size are taken from that table; D and trimming were inferred from the DNA. The sample lists around 250,000 clones; around 91% were seen once. Seattle researchers signed up patients amid active infection and tracked them longitudinally.

This sequence was found in a woman aged 55-70 years with COVID-19, enrolled during active disease. The sample was peripheral blood. The chain has TRBV10-3 and TRBJ1-5; tentatively, D is TRBD1 (5 bases). CDR3 nucleotides: TGTGCCATCAGTGAGCAGGGTAGAAATCAGCCCCAGCATTTT. Translating it yields CAISEQGRNQPQHF.